The rows below give T cell receptor beta chains drawn from one sample of a study of T cell responses to AZD1222 COVID-19 vaccine. Clones were read by immunoSEQ multiplex PCR, and TCRdb kept only the in-frame ones, dropping some. The sample holds some 72,000 clones, 90% to 95% seen once. Specimen: peripheral blood, collected on day 0 of MenACWY control vaccination. These receptors all stem from an adult in good health. The CDR3 runs from the conserved cysteine through the conserved F or W. A D gene is named only where the DNA matches it firmly. Only part of the rows carry a size: once, few, many, or a class if the clone is expanded.

len	d_gene	v_gene	abundance	j_gene	CDR3nt	CDR3aa
16	TRBD1	TRBV25-1	.	TRBJ2-5	TGTGCCAGCAGATACTCAGGACAGGGGCTCCAAGAGACCCAGTACTTC	CASRYSGQGLQETQYF
14	.	TRBV6-5	.	TRBJ1-5	TGTGCCAGCAGTCGGGGTTCCCTCAATCAGCCCCAGCATTTT	CASSRGSLNQPQHF
15	.	TRBV6-5	few	TRBJ2-7	TGTGCCAGCAGTTACTCATCAGGGGGGACCTACGAGCAGTACTTC	CASSYSSGGTYEQYF
17	.	TRBV14	.	TRBJ2-5	TGTGCCAGCAGCCAAGATCGCGCGGGGATAGCTTGGGAGACCCAGTACTTC	CASSQDRAGIAWETQYF
16	.	TRBV19	.	TRBJ2-2	TGTGCCAGTAGTCTCAGACTTTCCGCGAACACCGGGGAGCTGTTTTTT	CASSLRLSANTGELFF
16	.	TRBV24-1	.	TRBJ2-2	TGTGCCACCAGTGATAATACCGGGACAAACCCCGGGGAGCTGTTTTTT	CATSDNTGTNPGELFF
18	TRBD2	TRBV29-1	.	TRBJ2-6	TGCAGCGTTGAAGATCCGACTAGCGGGAGGGCTGGGGCCAACGTCCTGACTTTC	CSVEDPTSGRAGANVLTF
13	.	TRBV7-3	.	TRBJ2-5	TGTGCCAGCAGCGCAGGACACGAAGAGACCCAGTACTTC	CASSAGHEETQYF
14	TRBD2	TRBV6-5	.	TRBJ2-5	TGTGCCAGCACGGCAATAGCGGGACAAGAGACCCAGTACTTC	CASTAIAGQETQYF
14	.	TRBV27	.	TRBJ1-1	TGTGCCAGCAGAACCGGGACGCCCAACACTGAAGCTTTCTTT	CASRTGTPNTEAFF
16	TRBD1	TRBV5-8	.	TRBJ1-4	TGTGCCAGCAGCTTTTACAGGGGGATTCCTAATGAAAAACTGTTTTTT	CASSFYRGIPNEKLFF
15	TRBD1	TRBV28	.	TRBJ1-2	TGTGCCAGCAGTCCCTCGGCAGGGGGCGTCTTTGGCTACACCTTC	CASSPSAGGVFGYTF